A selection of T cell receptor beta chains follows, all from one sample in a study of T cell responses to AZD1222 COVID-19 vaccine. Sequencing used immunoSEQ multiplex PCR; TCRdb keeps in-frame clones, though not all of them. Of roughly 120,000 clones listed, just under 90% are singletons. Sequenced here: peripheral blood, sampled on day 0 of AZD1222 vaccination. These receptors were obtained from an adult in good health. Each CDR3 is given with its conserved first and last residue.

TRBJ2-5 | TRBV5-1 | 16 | CASSSLGAGGQETQYF
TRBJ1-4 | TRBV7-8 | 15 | CASSSRAGTPEKLFF
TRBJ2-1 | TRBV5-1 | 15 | CASSFGTGGLNEQFF
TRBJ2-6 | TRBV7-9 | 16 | CASSHSTVSGANVLTF
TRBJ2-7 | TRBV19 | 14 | CASSPNQGAYEQYF
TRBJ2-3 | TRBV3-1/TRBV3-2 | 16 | CASSQDGLAGGDTQYF
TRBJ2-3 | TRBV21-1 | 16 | CASSSRDRGHQDTQYF
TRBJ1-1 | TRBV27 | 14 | CASIADRWNTEAFF
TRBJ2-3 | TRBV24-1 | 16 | CATSDPGQGMTDTQYF
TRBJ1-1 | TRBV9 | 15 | CASSVQTGLNTEAFF
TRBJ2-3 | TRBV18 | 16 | CASSPPGTGRIDTQYF
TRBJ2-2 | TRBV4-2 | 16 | CASSQVNTGNTGELFF
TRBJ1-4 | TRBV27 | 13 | CASSLGTVGKLFF
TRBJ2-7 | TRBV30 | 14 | CAWSPGLAGLEQYF
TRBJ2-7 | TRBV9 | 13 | CASSVGSSYEQYF
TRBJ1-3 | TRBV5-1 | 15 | CASSPDSHSGNTIYF
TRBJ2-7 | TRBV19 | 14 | CASSIGTERYEQYF
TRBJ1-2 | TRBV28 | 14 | CASTPGTVNFGYTF
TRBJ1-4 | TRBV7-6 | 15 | CASSLAAGTNEKLFF
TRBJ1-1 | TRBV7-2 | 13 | CASSLQTNTEAFF
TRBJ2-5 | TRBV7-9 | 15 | CASSEGTGGQETQYF
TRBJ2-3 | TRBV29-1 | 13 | CSVEGDFTDTQYF
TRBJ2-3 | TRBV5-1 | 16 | CASSPTSGGPPDTQYF
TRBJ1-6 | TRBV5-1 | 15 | CASSLRGTPDSPLHF
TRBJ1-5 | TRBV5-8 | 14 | CASNGVVSNQPQHF
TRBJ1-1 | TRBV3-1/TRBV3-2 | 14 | CASSPGVLNTEAFF
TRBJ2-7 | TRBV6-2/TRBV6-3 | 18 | CASSFFLTGLALTYEQYF